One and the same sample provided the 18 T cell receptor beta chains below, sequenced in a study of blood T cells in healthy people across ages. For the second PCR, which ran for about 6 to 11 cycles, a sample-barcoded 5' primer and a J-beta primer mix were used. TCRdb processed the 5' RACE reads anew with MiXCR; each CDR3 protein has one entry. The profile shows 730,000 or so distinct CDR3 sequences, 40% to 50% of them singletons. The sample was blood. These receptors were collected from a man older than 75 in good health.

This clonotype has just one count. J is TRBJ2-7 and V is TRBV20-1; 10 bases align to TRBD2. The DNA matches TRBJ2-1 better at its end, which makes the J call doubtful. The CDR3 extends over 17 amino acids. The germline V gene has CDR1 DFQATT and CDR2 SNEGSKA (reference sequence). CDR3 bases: TGCAGTGCTAGAGGCCAAGCGGGAGGGCCCGGGTACAATGAGCAGTTCTTC. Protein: CSARGQAGGPGYNEQFF.

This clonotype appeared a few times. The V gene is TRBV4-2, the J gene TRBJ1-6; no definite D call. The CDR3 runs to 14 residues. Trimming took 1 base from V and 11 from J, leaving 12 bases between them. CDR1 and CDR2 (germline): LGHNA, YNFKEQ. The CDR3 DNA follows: TGTGCCAGCAGCCAAGCCACGTTTGAACCACCCCTCCACTTT. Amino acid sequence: CASSQATFEPPLHF.

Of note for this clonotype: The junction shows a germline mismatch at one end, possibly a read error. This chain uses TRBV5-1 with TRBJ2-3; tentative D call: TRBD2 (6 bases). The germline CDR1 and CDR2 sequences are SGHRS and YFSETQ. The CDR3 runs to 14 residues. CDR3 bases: TGCGTCAGCAGCTTTGAACTAGCTGGAGATACGCAGTATTTT. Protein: CVSSFELAGDTQYF. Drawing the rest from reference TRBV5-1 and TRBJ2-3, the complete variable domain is KAGVTQTPRYLIKTRGQQVTLSCSPISGHRSVSWYQQTPGQGLQFLFEYFSETQRNKGNFPGRFSGRQFSNSRSEMNVSTLELGDSALYLCVSSFELAGDTQYFGPGTRLTVL.

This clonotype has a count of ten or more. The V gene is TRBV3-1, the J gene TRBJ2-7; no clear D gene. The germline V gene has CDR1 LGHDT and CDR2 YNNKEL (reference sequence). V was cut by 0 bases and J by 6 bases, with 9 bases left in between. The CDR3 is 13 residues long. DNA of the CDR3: TGTGCCAGCAGCCAAGAGGGAAGATCCGAGCAGTACTTC. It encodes CASSQEGRSEQYF.

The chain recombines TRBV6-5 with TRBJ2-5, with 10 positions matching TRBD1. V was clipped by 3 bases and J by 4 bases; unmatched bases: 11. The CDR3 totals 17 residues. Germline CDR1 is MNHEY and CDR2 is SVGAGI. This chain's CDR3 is CASSYPRTGGRRETQYF. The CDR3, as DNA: TGTGCCAGCAGTTATCCGAGGACAGGGGGGAGAAGAGAGACCCAGTACTTC.

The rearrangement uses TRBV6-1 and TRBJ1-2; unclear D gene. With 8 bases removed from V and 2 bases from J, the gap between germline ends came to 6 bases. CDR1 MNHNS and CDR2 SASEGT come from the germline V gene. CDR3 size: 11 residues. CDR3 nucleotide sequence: TGTGCCAGCGGAGTGAACTATGGCTACACCTTC. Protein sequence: CASGVNYGYTF.

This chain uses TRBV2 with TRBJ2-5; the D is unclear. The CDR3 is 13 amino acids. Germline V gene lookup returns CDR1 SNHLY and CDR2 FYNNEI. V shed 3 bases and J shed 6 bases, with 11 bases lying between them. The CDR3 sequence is CASSEGQRKTQYF. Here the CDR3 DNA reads TGTGCCAGCAGTGAGGGCCAAAGAAAGACCCAGTACTTC.

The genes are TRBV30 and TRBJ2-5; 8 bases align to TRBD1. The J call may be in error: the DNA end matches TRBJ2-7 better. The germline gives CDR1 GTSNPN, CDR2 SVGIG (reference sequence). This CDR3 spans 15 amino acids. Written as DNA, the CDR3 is TGTGCCTGGAGTGTATGGGGGACAGGTCTCTACGAGCAGTACTTC. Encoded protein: CAWSVWGTGLYEQYF.

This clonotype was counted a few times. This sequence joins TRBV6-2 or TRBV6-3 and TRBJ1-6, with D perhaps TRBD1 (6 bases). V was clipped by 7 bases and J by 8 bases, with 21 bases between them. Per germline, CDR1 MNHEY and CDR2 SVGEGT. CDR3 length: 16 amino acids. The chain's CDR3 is CASNPPGGFLDSPLHF. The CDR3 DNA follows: TGTGCCAGCAACCCCCCGGGGGGCTTTTTGGATTCACCCCTCCACTTT.

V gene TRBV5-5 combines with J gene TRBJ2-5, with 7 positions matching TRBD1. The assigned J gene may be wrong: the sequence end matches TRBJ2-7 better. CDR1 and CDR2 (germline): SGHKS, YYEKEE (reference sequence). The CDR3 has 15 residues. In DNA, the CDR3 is TGTGCCAGCACCTTAACAGGGGCCCCCTCTAACGAGCAGTACTTC. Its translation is CASTLTGAPSNEQYF.

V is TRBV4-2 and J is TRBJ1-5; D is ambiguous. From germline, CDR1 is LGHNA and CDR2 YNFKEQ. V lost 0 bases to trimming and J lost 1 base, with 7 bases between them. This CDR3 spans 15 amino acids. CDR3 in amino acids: CASSQEGTSNQPQHF. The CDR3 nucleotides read TGTGCCAGCAGCCAAGAAGGAACGAGCAATCAGCCCCAGCATTTT.

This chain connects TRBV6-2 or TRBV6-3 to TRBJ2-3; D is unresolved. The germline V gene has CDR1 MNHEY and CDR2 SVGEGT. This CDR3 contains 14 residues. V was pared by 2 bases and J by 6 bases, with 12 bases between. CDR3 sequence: CASSYPASLDTQYF. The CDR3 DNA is TGTGCCAGCAGTTACCCGGCATCATTGGATACGCAGTATTTT.

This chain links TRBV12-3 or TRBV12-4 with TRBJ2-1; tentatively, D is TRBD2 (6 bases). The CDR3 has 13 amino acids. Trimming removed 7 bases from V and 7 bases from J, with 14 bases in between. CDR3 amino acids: CASTSPGTNEQFF. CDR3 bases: TGTGCCAGCACTTCACCGGGGACTAATGAGCAGTTCTTC.

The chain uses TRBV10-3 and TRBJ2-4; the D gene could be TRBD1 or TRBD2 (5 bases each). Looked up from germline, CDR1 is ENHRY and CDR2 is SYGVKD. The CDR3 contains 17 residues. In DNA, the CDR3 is TGTGTTATCAGTGAGTCGACTTGGGGGACGGCCAAAAACATTCAGTACTTC. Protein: CVISESTWGTAKNIQYF.

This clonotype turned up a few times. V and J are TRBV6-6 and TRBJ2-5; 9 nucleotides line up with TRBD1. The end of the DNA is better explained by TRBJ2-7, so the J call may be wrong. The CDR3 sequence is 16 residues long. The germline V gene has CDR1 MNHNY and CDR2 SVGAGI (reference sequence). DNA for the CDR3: TGTGCCAGCAGTTCCGGGACAGGGTTTGGATCCTACGAGCAGTACTTC. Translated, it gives CASSSGTGFGSYEQYF.

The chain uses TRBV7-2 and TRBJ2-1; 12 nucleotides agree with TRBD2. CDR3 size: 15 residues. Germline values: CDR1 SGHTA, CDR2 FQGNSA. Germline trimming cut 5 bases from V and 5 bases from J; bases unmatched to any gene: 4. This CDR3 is CASSALAGGNNEQFF. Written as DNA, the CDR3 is TGTGCCAGCAGCGCGCTAGCGGGGGGGAACAATGAGCAGTTCTTC. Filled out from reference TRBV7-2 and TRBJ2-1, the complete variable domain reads GAGVSQSPSNKVTEKGKDVELRCDPISGHTALYWYRQSLGQGLEFLIYFQGNSAPDKSGLPSDRFSAERTGGSVSTLTIQRTQQEDSAVYLCASSALAGGNNEQFFGPGTRLTVL.

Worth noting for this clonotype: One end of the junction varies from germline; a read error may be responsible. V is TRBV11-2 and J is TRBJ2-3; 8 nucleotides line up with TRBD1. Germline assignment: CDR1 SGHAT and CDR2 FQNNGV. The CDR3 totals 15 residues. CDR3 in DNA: TGTGCCAGCAGCTTAGACGGAGGTGGGACAGGTACGCAGTATTTT. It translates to CASSLDGGGTGTQYF.

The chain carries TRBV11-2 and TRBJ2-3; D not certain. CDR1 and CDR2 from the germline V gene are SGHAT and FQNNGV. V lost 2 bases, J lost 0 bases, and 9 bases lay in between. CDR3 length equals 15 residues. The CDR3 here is CASSLTTASTDTQYF. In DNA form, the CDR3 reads TGTGCCAGCAGCTTAACTACAGCGAGCACAGATACGCAGTATTTT.